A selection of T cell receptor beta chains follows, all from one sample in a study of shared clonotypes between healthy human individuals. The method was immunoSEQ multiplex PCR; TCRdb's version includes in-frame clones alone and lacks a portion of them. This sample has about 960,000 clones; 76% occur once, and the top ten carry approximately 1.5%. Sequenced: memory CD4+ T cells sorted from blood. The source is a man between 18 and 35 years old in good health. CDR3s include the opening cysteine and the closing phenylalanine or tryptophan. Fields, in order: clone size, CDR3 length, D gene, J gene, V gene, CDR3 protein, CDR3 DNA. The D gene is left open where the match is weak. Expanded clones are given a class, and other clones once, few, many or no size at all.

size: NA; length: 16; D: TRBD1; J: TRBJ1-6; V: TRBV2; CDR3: CASSGAWDRGNSPLHF; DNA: TGTGCCAGCAGTGGGGCTTGGGACAGGGGGAATTCACCCCTCCACTTT
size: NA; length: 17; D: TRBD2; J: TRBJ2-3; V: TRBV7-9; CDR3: CASSSRSLAGGQDTQYF; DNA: TGTGCCAGCAGCTCCCGATCTCTAGCGGGGGGGCAAGATACGCAGTATTTT
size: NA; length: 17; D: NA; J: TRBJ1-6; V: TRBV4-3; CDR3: CASSQDNVGVLDSPLHF; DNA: TGCGCCAGCAGCCAAGATAACGTAGGGGTGCTAGATTCACCCCTCCACTTT
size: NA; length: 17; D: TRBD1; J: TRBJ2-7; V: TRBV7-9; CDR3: CASSLEAGGNRPYEQYF; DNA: TGTGCCAGCAGCTTAGAAGCAGGGGGCAATAGACCCTACGAGCAGTACTTC
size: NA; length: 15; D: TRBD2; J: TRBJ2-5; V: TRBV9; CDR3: CASSATSGAQETQYF; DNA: TGTGCCAGCAGCGCGACTAGCGGGGCCCAAGAGACCCAGTACTTC
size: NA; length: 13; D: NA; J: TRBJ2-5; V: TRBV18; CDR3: CASSPGERETQYF; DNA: TGTGCCAGCTCACCGGGAGAGAGGGAGACCCAGTACTTC
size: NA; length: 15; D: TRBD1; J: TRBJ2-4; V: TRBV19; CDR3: CATQTGGVLKNIQYF; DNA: TGTGCCACCCAGACAGGGGGCGTGCTAAAAAACATTCAGTACTTC
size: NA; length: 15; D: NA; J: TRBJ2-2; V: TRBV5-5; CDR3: CASSRRGSNTGELFF; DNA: TGTGCCAGCAGCAGGAGGGGTTCGAACACCGGGGAGCTGTTTTTT
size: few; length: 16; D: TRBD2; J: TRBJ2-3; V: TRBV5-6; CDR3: CASSPFPAGARDTQYF; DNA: TGTGCCAGCAGTCCTTTCCCGGCGGGAGCTAGAGATACGCAGTATTTT
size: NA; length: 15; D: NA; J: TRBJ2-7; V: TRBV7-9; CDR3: CASSLDGGSSYEQYF; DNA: TGTGCCAGCAGCTTAGATGGCGGAAGCTCCTACGAGCAGTACTTC
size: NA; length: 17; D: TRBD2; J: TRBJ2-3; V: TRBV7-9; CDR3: CASSMTSGGRGTDTQYF; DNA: TGTGCCAGCAGCATGACTAGCGGGGGCCGCGGCACAGATACGCAGTATTTT
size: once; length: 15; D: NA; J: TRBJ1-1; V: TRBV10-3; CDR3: CAIRRTGLENTEAFF; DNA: TGTGCCATCAGAAGAACGGGCCTGGAAAACACTGAAGCTTTCTTT
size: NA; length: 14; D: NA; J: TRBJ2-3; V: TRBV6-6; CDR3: CASSYTGARDTQYF; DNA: TGTGCCAGCAGTTACACGGGGGCCAGGGATACGCAGTATTTT
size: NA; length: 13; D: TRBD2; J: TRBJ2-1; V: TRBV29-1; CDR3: CSAGGLARDEQFF; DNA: TGCAGCGCTGGCGGACTAGCCCGGGATGAGCAGTTCTTC
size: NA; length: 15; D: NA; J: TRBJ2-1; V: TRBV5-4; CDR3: CASSPRADLFNEQFF; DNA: TGTGCCAGCAGCCCGCGAGCGGACCTTTTCAATGAGCAGTTCTTC
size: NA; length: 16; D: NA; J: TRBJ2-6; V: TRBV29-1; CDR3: CSAMTETGSGANVLTF; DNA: TGCAGCGCCATGACAGAGACCGGCTCTGGGGCCAACGTCCTGACTTTC
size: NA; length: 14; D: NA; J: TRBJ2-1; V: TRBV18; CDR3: CASSPLATADEQFF; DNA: TGTGCCAGCTCACCACTAGCCACCGCGGATGAGCAGTTCTTC
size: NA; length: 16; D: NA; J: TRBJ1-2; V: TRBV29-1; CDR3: CSVHGALEQLNYGYTF; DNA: TGCAGCGTTCACGGGGCCCTAGAACAGCTTAACTATGGCTACACCTTC
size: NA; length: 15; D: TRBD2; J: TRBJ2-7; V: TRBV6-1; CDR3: CASSEERGGTVKQYF; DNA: TGTGCCAGCAGTGAAGAAAGGGGAGGGACTGTCAAGCAGTACTTC
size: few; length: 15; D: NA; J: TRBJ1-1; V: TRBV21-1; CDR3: CASSKAAAQNTEAFF; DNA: TGTGCCAGCAGCAAAGCGGCAGCTCAGAACACTGAAGCTTTCTTT
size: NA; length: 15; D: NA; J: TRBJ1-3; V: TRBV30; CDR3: CAWSVGTKPGNTIYF; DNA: TGTGCCTGGAGTGTAGGTACCAAGCCCGGAAACACCATATATTTT
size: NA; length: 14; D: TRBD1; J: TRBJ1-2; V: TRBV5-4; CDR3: CASSLVDRVYGYTF; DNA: TGTGCCAGCAGCTTGGTGGACAGGGTCTATGGCTACACCTTC
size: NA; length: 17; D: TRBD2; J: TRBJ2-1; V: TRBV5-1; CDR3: CASSPGPPGGGGNEQFF; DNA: TGCGCCAGCAGCCCGGGCCCCCCGGGAGGGGGAGGCAATGAGCAGTTCTTC
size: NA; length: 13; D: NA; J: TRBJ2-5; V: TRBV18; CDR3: CASSPGLEETQYF; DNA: TGTGCCAGCTCACCGGGACTTGAAGAGACCCAGTACTTC
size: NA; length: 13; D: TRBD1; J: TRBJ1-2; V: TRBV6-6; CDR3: CASRLTGGGGYTF; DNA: TGTGCCAGCAGACTTACAGGGGGGGGAGGCTACACCTTC
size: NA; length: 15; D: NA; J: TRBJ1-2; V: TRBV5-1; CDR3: CASSLGGADYYGYTF; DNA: TGCGCCAGCAGCTTGGGTGGGGCCGACTACTATGGCTACACCTTC
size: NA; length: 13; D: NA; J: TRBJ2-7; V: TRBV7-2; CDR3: CASSEGGAYEQYF; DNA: TGTGCCAGCAGCGAAGGAGGGGCCTACGAGCAGTACTTC
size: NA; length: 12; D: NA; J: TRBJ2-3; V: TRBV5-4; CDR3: CASGFDTYTQYF; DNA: TGTGCCAGCGGATTTGACACTTATACGCAGTATTTT
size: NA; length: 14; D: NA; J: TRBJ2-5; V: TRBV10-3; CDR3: CAISESRGVETQYF; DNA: TGTGCCATCAGTGAGTCGAGGGGTGTAGAGACCCAGTACTTC
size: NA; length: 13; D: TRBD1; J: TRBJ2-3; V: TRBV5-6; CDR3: CASRPTGTDTQYF; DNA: TGTGCCAGCAGACCGACAGGGACAGATACGCAGTATTTT
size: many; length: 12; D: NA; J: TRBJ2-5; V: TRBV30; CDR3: CAWSVGTETQYF; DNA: TGTGCCTGGAGTGTAGGGACTGAGACCCAGTACTTC
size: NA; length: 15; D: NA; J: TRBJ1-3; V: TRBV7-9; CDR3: CASSTQGHSGNTIYF; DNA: TGTGCCAGCAGTACACAGGGCCACTCTGGAAACACCATATATTTT
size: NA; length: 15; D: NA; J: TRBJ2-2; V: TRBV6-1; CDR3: CASSGGPLNTGELFF; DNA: TGTGCCAGCAGTGGAGGACCTTTGAACACCGGGGAGCTGTTTTTT
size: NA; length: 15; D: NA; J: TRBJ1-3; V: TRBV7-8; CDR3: CASSQQGLSGNTIYF; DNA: TGTGCCAGCAGCCAACAGGGACTCTCTGGAAACACCATATATTTT
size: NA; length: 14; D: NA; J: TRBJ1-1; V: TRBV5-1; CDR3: CASRGEGGGTEAFF; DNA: TGCGCCAGCAGAGGGGAGGGTGGGGGCACTGAAGCTTTCTTT
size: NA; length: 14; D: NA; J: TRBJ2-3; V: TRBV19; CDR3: CASSVGQSRDTQYF; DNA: TGTGCCAGTAGTGTAGGACAGTCTAGAGATACGCAGTATTTT
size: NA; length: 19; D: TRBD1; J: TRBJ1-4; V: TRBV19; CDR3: CASKSGDRVNRATNEKLFF; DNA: TGTGCCAGTAAGAGTGGCGACAGGGTAAACCGTGCAACTAATGAAAAACTGTTTTTT
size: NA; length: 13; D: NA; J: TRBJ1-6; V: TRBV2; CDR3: CASAETGGSPLHF; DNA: TGTGCCAGCGCGGAGACAGGAGGTTCACCCCTCCACTTT
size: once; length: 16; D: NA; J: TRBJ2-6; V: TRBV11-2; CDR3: CASSLAFRGVSNVLTF; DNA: TGTGCCAGCAGCTTAGCGTTTCGAGGAGTTTCGAACGTCCTGACTTTC
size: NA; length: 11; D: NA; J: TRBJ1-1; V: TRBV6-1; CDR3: CASERNLEAFF; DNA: TGTGCCAGCGAAAGGAACCTTGAAGCTTTCTTT
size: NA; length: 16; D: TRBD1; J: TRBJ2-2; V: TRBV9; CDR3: CASSVAGGSNTGELFF; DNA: TGTGCCAGCAGCGTAGCAGGGGGATCGAACACCGGGGAGCTGTTTTTT
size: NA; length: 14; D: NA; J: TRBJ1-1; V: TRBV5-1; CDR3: CASSPSTENTEAFF; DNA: TGCGCCAGCAGCCCATCGACAGAAAACACTGAAGCTTTCTTT